This T cell receptor beta chain was sequenced for a study of CD8 T cells in Susac syndrome. The multiple sclerosis controls comprised treatment-naive patients whose relapsing-remitting disease was stable or active. The RNA, about 0.5 to 1 ug, was put through reverse transcription using random hexamers. With immunoSEQ multiplex PCR, TCR beta CDR3 was amplified across 54 Vbeta and 13 Jbeta. In TCRdb, the immunoSEQ multiplex PCR reads were re-called with MiXCR into one record per CDR3 protein. The table has more than 150,000 distinct CDR3 sequences, approximately 94% seen once. The material sequenced was CD8+ T cells from PBMCs. This TCR came from a human donor with multiple sclerosis.

CDR3 residues: CAWTPDALFTGHEQYF. The CDR3 nucleotides read TGTGCCTGGACTCCTGATGCCCTCTTTACAGGGCACGAGCAGTACTTC. This rearrangement joins TRBV30 to TRBJ2-7; TRBD1 might be the D (6 bases). Per germline, CDR1 GTSNPN and CDR2 SVGIG (reference sequence). Trimming cost V 4 bases and J 5 bases, with 24 bases left between them. The CDR3 loop spans 16 amino acids.